This entry features one TCR beta chain sequence. No antigen is known for it. Germline V CDR1 and CDR2: LNHDA, SQIVND (reference sequence). The V segment lost 7 bases and the J segment 5 bases; nucleotides outside the gene matches: 12. CDR3 length: 15 residues. Primers: 60 V beta forward and 13 J beta reverse. Assay: immunoSEQ multiplex PCR; the TCRdb copy retains only in-frame clones and omits some. The sample lists around 37,000 clones, roughly 79% occurring once. PBMC sampling occurred before vaccination, two weeks after the third dose, and at progression. The sample comes from a study of glioma-infiltrating T cells after dendritic cell vaccination. Study-wide results and limits: Higher TCR clonality did not directly relate to longer survival.

J is TRBJ2-5 and V is TRBV19, with 8 bases identical to TRBD1. Sequences were derived from blood, sampled before dendritic cell vaccination. The receptor was isolated from a human donor with glioblastoma. The CDR3 coding sequence is TGTGCCAGTAAGGGGTTGGCAGGGGGCGCCGAGACCCAGTACTTC. Translating it yields CASKGLAGGAETQYF.